This entry features one T cell receptor beta chain sequence. Its antigen is unknown. CDR3 length: 11 amino acids. This sample was taken from a study of blood T cells in healthy people across ages. Each donor had ten milliliters of peripheral blood drawn. Sample-barcoded 5' priming and a J-beta primer mix drove a second PCR of about 7 to 11 cycles. Through a template-switch adaptor with 12 random nucleotides, each cDNA molecule received a tag. Each of the samples gave a minimum of 3 million paired-end reads that contained CDR3. One entry per CDR3 protein results from TCRdb running MiXCR on the 5' RACE reads. The data show some 640,000 distinct CDR3 sequences, roughly 50% seen once. General study results and limits: Among long-lived donors, naive CD4+ cells were more numerous and diversity higher than in aged donors.

This chain links TRBV21-1 with TRBJ1-1. TRBV21-1 is a pseudogene segment. Sequenced input: blood. The receptor comes from a woman aged 60 to 75 in good health. Written as DNA, the CDR3 is TGTGCCAGCAGCTCTTCGGCTGAAGCTTTCTTT. Translating gives CASSSSAEAFF.